This TCR beta chain was identified in a study of blood T cell repertoires in COVID-19. At the level of the study: Collection of acute and convalescent COVID-19 samples took place in the United States, Italy and Spain. In each case, the material was cDNA or gDNA derived from T cells, B-cell-depleted T cells, or PBMCs.

How the authors handled the data: Cell counts per sample came from amplifying reference gene primers. Profiling relied on immunoSEQ multiplex PCR, and the TCRdb table lists in-frame clones only, not all of them. The V and J calls and clone size were taken over from that table, and D and trimming were inferred from the DNA. Found here are about 76,000 clones, about 92% of them singletons; the top ten hold 8% to 10%. The CDR3 totals 15 residues. Germline trimming cut 6 bases from V and 4 bases from J; bases unmatched to any gene: 8. Germline V lookup: CDR1 SSHAT, CDR2 FNYEAQ (reference sequence). Sequencing used peripheral blood. This clonotype was sampled from a human donor in a cohort sampled during active COVID-19. This chain connects TRBV7-7 to TRBJ2-1, with 8 bases matching TRBD1. The CDR3 DNA follows: TGTGCCAGCAGTACCGGGACAGGTATATACAATGAGCAGTTCTTC. Its protein is CASSTGTGIYNEQFF.